These 24 T cell receptor beta chains originate from one sample sequenced in a study of Ad26.COV2.S vaccination and SARS-CoV-2 variants. As to treatment: around 19 received Ad26.COV2.S at low or high dose, single or two shots; roughly five received placebo; per-sample allocation not given. Samples came from day 63 after the first vaccine or placebo injection. Profiling relied on immunoSEQ multiplex PCR, and the TCRdb table lists in-frame clones only, not all of them. Among about 370,000 clones listed, around nine tenths were seen once. The material sequenced was peripheral blood, taken in a trial of Ad26.COV2.S vaccine versus placebo. The receptor set was obtained from a person aged 18-65 years who received the Ad26.COV2.S COVID-19 vaccine or a placebo.

The chain has TRBV27 and TRBJ1-1; no definite D call. The CDR3 consists of 15 residues. V was trimmed by 0 bases and J by 5 bases, leaving 13 bases between them. In germline, CDR1 is MNHEY, CDR2 SMNVEV (reference sequence). In DNA, the CDR3 is TGTGCCAGCAGTTTATCGGCCCCGGAAAGGACTGAAGCTTTCTTT. It yields the protein CASSLSAPERTEAFF.

V usage is TRBV4-3 and J usage is TRBJ2-2; TRBD2 matches at 12 bases. The CDR3 spans 18 residues. The V and J ends lost 1 base and 7 bases, in that order; junction bases with no gene match: 10. Germline CDR1 is LGHNA and CDR2 is YSLEER. The CDR3 DNA reads TGCGCCAGCAGCCAAGGTTACGGACTAGCGGGGCTAGGCGGGGAGCTGTTTTTT. Its protein is CASSQGYGLAGLGGELFF.

The V and J genes are TRBV5-6 and TRBJ1-5; TRBD1 matches at 8 bases. From germline, CDR1 is SGHDT and CDR2 YYEEEE. This CDR3 has 14 residues. Unmatched junction bases numbered 7, after V lost 4 bases and J lost 7 bases. The CDR3 nucleotides read TGTGCCAGCAGCCTGGGACAGGTCGGGCAGCCCCAGCATTTT. It codes for CASSLGQVGQPQHF.

The V call is TRBV9, the J call TRBJ1-2; D remains ambiguous. Germline V gene lookup returns CDR1 SGDLS and CDR2 YYNGEE. The V gene lost 3 bases and the J gene lost 5 bases, with 5 bases spanning the gap. CDR3 length: 11 amino acids. Here the CDR3 reads CASSAIYGYTF. The DNA for the CDR3 is TGTGCCAGCAGCGCTATATATGGCTACACCTTC.

The V gene is TRBV18, the J gene TRBJ1-2; D remains unclear. Deletions cut 6 bases from V and 5 bases from J, with 13 bases between. Germline-derived CDR1 and CDR2 are KGHSH and LQKENI. This CDR3 has 13 residues. CDR3 DNA sequence: TGTGCCAGCTCCTCGGTAAACGATTATGGCTACACCTTC. Protein: CASSSVNDYGYTF.

J is TRBJ1-5 and V is TRBV19; 10 bases are shared with TRBD1. Trimming took 5 bases from V and 5 from J; bases not matched to a gene: 6. CDR1 and CDR2 (germline): LNHDA, SQIVND (reference sequence). The CDR3 length is 15 residues. This CDR3 reads CASSPRTGGHQPQHF. The DNA for the CDR3 is TGTGCCAGTAGTCCAAGGACAGGGGGACATCAGCCCCAGCATTTT.

The rearrangement joins TRBV6-2 or TRBV6-3 to TRBJ1-2; tentative D call: TRBD1 (6 bases). Germline lookup yields CDR1 MNHEY and CDR2 SVGEGT. V was clipped by 6 bases and J by 7 bases, with 12 bases between them. This CDR3 has 12 amino acids. The CDR3 DNA follows: TGTGCCAGCAGCGGGGGGCGCGGTGGCTACACCTTC. This translates into CASSGGRGGYTF.

The chain has TRBV18 and TRBJ1-2, with D hard to call. V was trimmed by 0 bases and J by 8 bases, leaving 10 bases between them. CDR3 size: 13 residues. Germline CDR1 reads KGHSH; CDR2 reads LQKENI. The CDR3 nucleotides read TGTGCCAGCTCACCACCCGCCGAGTCCGGCTACACCTTC. Translation: CASSPPAESGYTF.

The chain recombines TRBV5-4 with TRBJ1-1, with a tentative D call TRBD1 (6 bases). In germline, CDR1 is SGHNT, CDR2 YYREEE (reference sequence). The CDR3 contains 13 residues. Trimming removed 1 base at V and 8 bases at J, with 12 bases between. CDR3 bases: TGTGCCAGCAGCTTGCAGGGGCCGGGGGAAGCTTTCTTT. It codes for CASSLQGPGEAFF.

In nucleotides, the CDR3 is TGTGCCACCAGCAGAGAAGGCGGGGGCCCCTACAATGAGCAGTTCTTC. Its protein is CATSREGGGPYNEQFF. The J gene is TRBJ2-1, the V gene TRBV15; maybe TRBD2 (7 bases). Germline assignment: CDR1 LNHNV and CDR2 YYDKDF (reference sequence). The V end lost 0 bases, the J end lost 2 bases, and 11 bases lay between the germline ends. The CDR3 extends over 16 amino acids.

The rearrangement uses TRBV5-1 and TRBJ2-7; TRBD1 aligns across 7 bases. V lost 0 bases and J lost 4; bases outside the gene matches: 4. The CDR3 loop spans 14 amino acids. From germline, CDR1 is SGHRS and CDR2 YFSETQ. The CDR3 region is CASSLDRGDYEQYF. In DNA, the CDR3 is TGCGCCAGCAGCTTGGACAGGGGCGATTACGAGCAGTACTTC.

The rearrangement joins TRBV7-8 to TRBJ1-5, with 9 bases aligning to TRBD1. Looked up from germline, CDR1 is SGHVS and CDR2 is FQNEAQ. The CDR3 runs to 17 residues. V shed 6 bases and J 3 bases; nucleotides not matched to a gene: 12. In DNA form, the CDR3 reads TGTGCCAGCAGGGCCGGGACAGGGAAAGGGATCAATCAGCCCCAGCATTTT. It translates to CASRAGTGKGINQPQHF.

The chain uses TRBV12-3 or TRBV12-4 and TRBJ2-7; no firm D call. The ends were cut back, 4 bases at V and 8 bases at J, with 12 bases in the middle. The CDR3 has 12 amino acids. The CDR3 sequence is CASSSSTNKQYF. CDR3 coding DNA: TGTGCCAGCAGTTCCTCCACCAATAAGCAGTACTTC.

The gene calls are TRBV7-2 and TRBJ1-2, with D possibly TRBD1 on 6 matching bases. Germline assignment: CDR1 SGHTA and CDR2 FQGNSA. V was shortened by 0 bases and J by 8 bases, with 16 bases between the two germline ends. The CDR3 is made up of 15 amino acids. CDR3 in amino acids: CASSLAKSGDDGYTF. The DNA of the CDR3 is TGTGCCAGCAGCTTAGCAAAATCAGGGGATGACGGCTACACCTTC.

The CDR3 reads CASSPETQYSNQPQHF. The CDR3 coding sequence is TGTGCCAGCTCACCAGAAACTCAATATAGCAATCAGCCCCAGCATTTT. The chain joins TRBV18 to TRBJ1-5, with unresolved D. Germline-derived CDR1 and CDR2 are KGHSH and LQKENI. V dropped 2 bases and J dropped 0 bases, with 11 bases sitting between them. This CDR3 contains 16 residues.

This sequence joins TRBV11-2 and TRBJ1-1; D might be TRBD1 (5 bases). CDR3 length: 13 amino acids. Trimming shortened V by 5 bases and J by 1 base, and 8 bases separated the two germline ends. In germline, CDR1 is SGHAT, CDR2 FQNNGV. CDR3 DNA sequence: TGTGCCAGCAGCGCCGGGGGGAACACTGAAGCTTTCTTT. This translates into CASSAGGNTEAFF.

As regards this clone: The same CDR3 is also encoded by other DNA sequences in this sample. This sequence joins TRBV9 and TRBJ2-1; D gene uncertain. The V gene lost 0 bases and the J gene lost 0 bases, with 10 bases spanning the gap. This CDR3 has 16 amino acids. Germline V lookup: CDR1 SGDLS, CDR2 YYNGEE. The CDR3 nucleotides are TGTGCCAGCAGCGTAGGTGGAGCGAGCTCCTACAATGAGCAGTTCTTC. Encoded protein: CASSVGGASSYNEQFF.

This clone was seen just once. The genes are TRBV2 and TRBJ1-1; 7 bases match TRBD1. Trimming removed 4 bases from V and 11 bases from J; junction bases left unmatched: 7. This CDR3 comprises 12 residues. Germline V gives CDR1 SNHLY, CDR2 FYNNEI. CDR3 residues: CASSGRQGDAFF. DNA of the CDR3: TGTGCCAGCAGTGGAAGACAGGGTGACGCTTTCTTT.

CDR3 sequence (DNA): TGTGCCAGCAGCTTGGTGACAGGGAATACTAATTCACCCCTCCACTTT. Translating gives CASSLVTGNTNSPLHF. The chain couples TRBV7-9 to TRBJ1-6, with TRBD1 matching over 7 bases. Trimming took 3 bases from V and 6 from J; bases not matched to a gene: 8. The CDR3 contains 16 residues. Germline V CDR1 and CDR2: SEHNR, FQNEAQ (reference sequence). Based on the CDR3 plus reference TRBV7-9 and TRBJ1-6, the full variable domain is DTGVSQNPRHKITKRGQNVTFRCDPISEHNRLYWYRQTLGQGPEFLTYFQNEAQLEKSRLLSDRFSAERPKGSFSTLEIQRTEQGDSAMYLCASSLVTGNTNSPLHFGNGTRLTVT.

This chain joins TRBV23-1 and TRBJ2-7, with D perhaps given as TRBD1 or TRBD2 (6 bases each). TRBV23-1 is marked as an open reading frame, function uncertain. The CDR3 is made up of 14 amino acids. V gave up 2 bases and J gave up 4 bases, with 12 bases separating them. The CDR3 sequence is CASSQRGLIYEQYF. In DNA, the CDR3 is TGCGCCAGCAGTCAACGGGGGCTGATATACGAGCAGTACTTC.

About this clone: The sample has other DNA sequences that encode this CDR3 too. The genes are TRBV5-4 and TRBJ1-2; D unclear. V gave up 0 bases and J gave up 2 bases, with 11 bases separating them. In germline, CDR1 is SGHNT, CDR2 YYREEE (reference sequence). This CDR3 is 15 amino acids long. The CDR3 bases are TGTGCCAGCAGCTTGGAGGCCGGAGGGAACTATGGCTACACCTTC. It yields the protein CASSLEAGGNYGYTF.

This chain uses TRBV10-1 with TRBJ2-1; 9 nucleotides line up with TRBD2. Per the germline V gene, CDR1 is WNHNN and CDR2 is SYGVQD (reference sequence). The CDR3 consists of 12 residues. Trimming at V came to 8 bases and at J to 9 bases, leaving 5 bases not matched to a gene. The CDR3 DNA is TGCGCCAGCCGGCGGGGGGGCTGTGAGCAGTTCTTC. Translating it yields CASRRGGCEQFF.

The rearrangement uses TRBV5-1 and TRBJ2-3; 8 nucleotides line up with TRBD1. Germline CDR1 and CDR2: SGHRS and YFSETQ. The CDR3 contains 12 residues. V gave up 5 bases and J gave up 6 bases; unmatched junction bases: 2. The CDR3 bases are TGCGCCAGCAGGACAGGGGTGGATACGCAGTATTTT. Its protein is CASRTGVDTQYF.

Only one count was recorded for this clone. The chain employs TRBV18 and TRBJ2-3; 13 bases are shared with TRBD2. CDR3 length: 16 residues. V trimming: 4 bases; J trimming: 1 base; junction bases outside the gene matches: 2. Looked up from germline, CDR1 is KGHSH and CDR2 is LQKENI. DNA of the CDR3: TGTGCCAGCTCACGAGGGACTAGCGGGGGCACAGATACGCAGTATTTT. Amino acid sequence: CASSRGTSGGTDTQYF.